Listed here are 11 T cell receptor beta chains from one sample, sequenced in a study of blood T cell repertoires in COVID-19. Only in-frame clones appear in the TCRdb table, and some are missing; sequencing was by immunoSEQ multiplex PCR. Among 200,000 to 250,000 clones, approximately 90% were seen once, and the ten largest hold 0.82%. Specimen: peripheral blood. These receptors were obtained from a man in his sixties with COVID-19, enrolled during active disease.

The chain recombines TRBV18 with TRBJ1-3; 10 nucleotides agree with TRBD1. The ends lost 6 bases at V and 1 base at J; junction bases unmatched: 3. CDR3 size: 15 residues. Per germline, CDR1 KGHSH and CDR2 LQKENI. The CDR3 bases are TGTGCCAGCTCTCGACAGGGGGCTTCTGGAAACACCATATATTTT. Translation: CASSRQGASGNTIYF.

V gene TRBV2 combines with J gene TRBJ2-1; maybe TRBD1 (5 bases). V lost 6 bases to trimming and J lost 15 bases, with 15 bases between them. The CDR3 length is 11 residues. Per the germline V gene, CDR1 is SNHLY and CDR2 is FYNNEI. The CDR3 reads CASRETVQTFF. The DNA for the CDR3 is TGTGCCAGCAGAGAGACAGTACAGACGTTCTTC. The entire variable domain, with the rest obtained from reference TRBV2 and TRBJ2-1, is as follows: EPEVTQTPSHQVTQMGQEVILRCVPISNHLYFYWYRQILGQKVEFLVSFYNNEISEKSEIFDDQFSVERPDGSNFTLKIRSTKLEDSAMYFCASRETVQTFFGPGTRLTVL.

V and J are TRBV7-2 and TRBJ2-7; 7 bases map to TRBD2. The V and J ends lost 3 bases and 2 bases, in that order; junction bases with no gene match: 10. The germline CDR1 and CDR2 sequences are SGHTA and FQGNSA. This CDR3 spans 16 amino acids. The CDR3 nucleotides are TGTGCCAGCAGCTTCCATGGGGCGGGAGTGACCTACGAGCAGTACTTC. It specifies CASSFHGAGVTYEQYF.

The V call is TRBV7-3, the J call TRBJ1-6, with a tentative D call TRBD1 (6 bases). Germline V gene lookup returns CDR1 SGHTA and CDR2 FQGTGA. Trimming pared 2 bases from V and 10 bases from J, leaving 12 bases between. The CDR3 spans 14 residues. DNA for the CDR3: TGTGCCAGCAGCTTAGAGGGGGGGCAGTCACCCCTCCACTTT. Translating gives CASSLEGGQSPLHF.

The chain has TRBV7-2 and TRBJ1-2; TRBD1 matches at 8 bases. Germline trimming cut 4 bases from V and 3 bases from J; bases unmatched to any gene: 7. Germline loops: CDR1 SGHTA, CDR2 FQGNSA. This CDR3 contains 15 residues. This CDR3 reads CASSSLGQGDYGYTF. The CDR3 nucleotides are TGTGCCAGCAGCTCGCTCGGACAGGGAGACTATGGCTACACCTTC.

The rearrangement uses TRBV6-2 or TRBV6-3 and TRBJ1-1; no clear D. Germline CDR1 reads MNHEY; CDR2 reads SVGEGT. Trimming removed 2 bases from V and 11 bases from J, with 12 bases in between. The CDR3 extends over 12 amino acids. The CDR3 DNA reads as TGTGCCAGCAGTTACACGGTACAGACGGCTTTCTTT. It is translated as CASSYTVQTAFF.

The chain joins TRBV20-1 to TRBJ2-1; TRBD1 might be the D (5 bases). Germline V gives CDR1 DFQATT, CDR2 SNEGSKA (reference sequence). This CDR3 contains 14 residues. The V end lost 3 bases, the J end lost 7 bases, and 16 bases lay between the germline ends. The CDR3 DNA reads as TGCAGTGCTAGTCCCAGACAGAACTCTAATGAGCAGTTCTTC. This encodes CSASPRQNSNEQFF.

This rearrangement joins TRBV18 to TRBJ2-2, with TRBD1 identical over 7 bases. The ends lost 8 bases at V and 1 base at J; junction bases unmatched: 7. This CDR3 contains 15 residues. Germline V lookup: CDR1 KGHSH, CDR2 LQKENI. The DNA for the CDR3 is TGTGCCAGCGGCCACAGGGGATTGAACACCGGGGAGCTGTTTTTT. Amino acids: CASGHRGLNTGELFF.

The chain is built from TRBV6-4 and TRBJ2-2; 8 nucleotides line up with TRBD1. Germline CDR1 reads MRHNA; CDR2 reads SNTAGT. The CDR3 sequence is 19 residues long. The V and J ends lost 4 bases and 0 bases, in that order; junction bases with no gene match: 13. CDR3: CASSALGQGGIPNTGELFF. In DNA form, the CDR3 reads TGTGCCAGCAGTGCCTTAGGACAGGGAGGTATACCGAACACCGGGGAGCTGTTTTTT.

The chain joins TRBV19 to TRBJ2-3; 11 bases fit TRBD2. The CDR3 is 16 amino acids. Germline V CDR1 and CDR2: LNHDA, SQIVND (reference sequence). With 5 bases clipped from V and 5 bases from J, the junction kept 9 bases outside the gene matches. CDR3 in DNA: TGTGCCAGTAGTTCGAATAGCGGGGGGGTAATAGATACGCAGTATTTT. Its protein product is CASSSNSGGVIDTQYF.

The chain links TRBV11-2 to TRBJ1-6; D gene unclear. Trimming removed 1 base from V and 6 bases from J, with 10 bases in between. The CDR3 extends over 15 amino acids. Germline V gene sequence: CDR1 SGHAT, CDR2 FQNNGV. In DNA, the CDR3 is TGTGCCAGCAGCTTAGTTGGGAGAAGTAATTCACCCCTCCACTTT. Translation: CASSLVGRSNSPLHF.